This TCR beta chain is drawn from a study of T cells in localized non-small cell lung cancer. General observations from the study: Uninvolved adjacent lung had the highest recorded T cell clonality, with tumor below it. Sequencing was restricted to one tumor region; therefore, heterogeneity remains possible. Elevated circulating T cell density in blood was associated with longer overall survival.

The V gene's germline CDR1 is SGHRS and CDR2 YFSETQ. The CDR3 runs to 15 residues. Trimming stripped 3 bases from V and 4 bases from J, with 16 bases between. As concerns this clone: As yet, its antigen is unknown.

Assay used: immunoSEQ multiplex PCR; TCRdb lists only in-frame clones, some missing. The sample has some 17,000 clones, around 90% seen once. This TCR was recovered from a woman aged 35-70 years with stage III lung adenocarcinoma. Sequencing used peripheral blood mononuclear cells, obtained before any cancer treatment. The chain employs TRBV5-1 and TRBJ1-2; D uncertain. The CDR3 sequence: CASSSAGSSSYGYTF. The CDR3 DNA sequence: TGCGCCAGCAGCTCAGCCGGGTCATCTTCCTATGGCTACACCTTC.